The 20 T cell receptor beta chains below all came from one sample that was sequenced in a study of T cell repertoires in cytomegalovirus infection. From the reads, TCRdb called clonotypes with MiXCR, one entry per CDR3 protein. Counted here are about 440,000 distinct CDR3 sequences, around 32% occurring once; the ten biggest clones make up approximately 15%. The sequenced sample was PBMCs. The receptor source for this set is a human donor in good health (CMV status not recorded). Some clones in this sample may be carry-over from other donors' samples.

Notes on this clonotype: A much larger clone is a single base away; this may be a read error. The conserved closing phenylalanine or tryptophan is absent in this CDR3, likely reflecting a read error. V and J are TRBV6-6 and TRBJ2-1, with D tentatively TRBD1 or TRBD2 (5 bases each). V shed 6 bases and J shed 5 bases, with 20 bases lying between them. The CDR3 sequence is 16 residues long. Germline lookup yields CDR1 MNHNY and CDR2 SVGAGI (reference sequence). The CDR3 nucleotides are TGTGCCAGCAGACAAACCCCGGGACGCCGGGACAATGAGCAGTTCTTA. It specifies CASRQTPGRRDNEQFL.

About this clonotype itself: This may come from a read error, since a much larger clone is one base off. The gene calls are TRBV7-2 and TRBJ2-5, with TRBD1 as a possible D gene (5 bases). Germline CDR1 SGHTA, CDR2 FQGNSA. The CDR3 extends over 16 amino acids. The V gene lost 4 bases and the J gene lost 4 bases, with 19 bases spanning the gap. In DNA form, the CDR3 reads TGTGCCAGCAGCTCAGGAGTTGGGGCCTCGGGAGAGACCCAGTACTTC. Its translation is CASSSGVGASGETQYF.

CDR3 amino acids: CASSWGPGTAYEQYF. The CDR3 DNA is TGTGCCAGCAGTTGGGGGCCGGGGACAGCCTACGAGCAGTACTTC. The chain employs TRBV11-1 and TRBJ2-7; 7 bases fit TRBD1. The CDR3 spans 15 residues. From germline, CDR1 is SGHAT and CDR2 FQDESV (reference sequence). The V and J ends lost 6 bases and 2 bases, in that order; junction bases with no gene match: 10.

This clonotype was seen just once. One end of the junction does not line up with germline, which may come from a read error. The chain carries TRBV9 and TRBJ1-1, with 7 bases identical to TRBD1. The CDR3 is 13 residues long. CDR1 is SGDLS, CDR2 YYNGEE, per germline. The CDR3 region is CASSGTGVTEVFF. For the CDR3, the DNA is TGTGCCAGCAGCGGTACAGGGGTGACTGAAGTTTTCTTT. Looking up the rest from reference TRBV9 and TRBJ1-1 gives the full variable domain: DSGVTQTPKHLITATGQRVTLRCSPRSGDLSVYWYQQSLDQGLQFLIQYYNGEERAKGNILERFSAQQFPDLHSELNLSSLELGDSALYFCASSGTGVTEVFFGQGTRLTVV.

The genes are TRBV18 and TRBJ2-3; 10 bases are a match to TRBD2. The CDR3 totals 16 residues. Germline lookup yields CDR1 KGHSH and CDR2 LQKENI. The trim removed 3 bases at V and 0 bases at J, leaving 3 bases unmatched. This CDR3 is CASSPGLASSTDTQYF. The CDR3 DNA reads TGTGCCAGCTCACCGGGACTAGCGAGCAGCACAGATACGCAGTATTTT.

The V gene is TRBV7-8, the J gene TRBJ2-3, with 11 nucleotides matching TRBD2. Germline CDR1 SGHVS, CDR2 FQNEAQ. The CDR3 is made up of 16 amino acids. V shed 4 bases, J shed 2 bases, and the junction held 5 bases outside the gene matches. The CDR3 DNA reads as TGTGCCAGCAGCTCACTAGCGGGGGATCCCACAGATACGCAGTATTTT. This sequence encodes CASSSLAGDPTDTQYF.

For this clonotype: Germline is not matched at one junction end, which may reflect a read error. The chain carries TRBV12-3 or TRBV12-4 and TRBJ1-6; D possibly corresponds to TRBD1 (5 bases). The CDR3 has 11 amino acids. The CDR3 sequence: CDSRSQESPSF. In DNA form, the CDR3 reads TGTGACAGCAGGTCACAGGAATCTCCAAGCTTT.

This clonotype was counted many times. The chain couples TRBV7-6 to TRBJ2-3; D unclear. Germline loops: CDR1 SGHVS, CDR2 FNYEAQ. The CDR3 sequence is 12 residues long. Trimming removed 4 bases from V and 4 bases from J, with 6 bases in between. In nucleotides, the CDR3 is TGTGCCAGCAGCTACCGAGCAGATACGCAGTATTTT. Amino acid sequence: CASSYRADTQYF. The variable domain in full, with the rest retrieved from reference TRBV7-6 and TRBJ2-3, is GAGVSQSPRYKVTKRGQDVALRCDPISGHVSLYWYRQALGQGPEFLTYFNYEAQQDKSGLPNDRFSAERPEGSISTLTIQRTEQRDSAMYRCASSYRADTQYFGPGTRLTVL.

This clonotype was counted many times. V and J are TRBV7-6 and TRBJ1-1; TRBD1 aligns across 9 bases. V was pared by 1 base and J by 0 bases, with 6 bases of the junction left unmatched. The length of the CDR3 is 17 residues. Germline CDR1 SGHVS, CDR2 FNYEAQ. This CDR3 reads CASSLEWGDRVNTEAFF. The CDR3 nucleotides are TGTGCCAGCAGCTTAGAGTGGGGGGACAGGGTGAACACTGAAGCTTTCTTT.

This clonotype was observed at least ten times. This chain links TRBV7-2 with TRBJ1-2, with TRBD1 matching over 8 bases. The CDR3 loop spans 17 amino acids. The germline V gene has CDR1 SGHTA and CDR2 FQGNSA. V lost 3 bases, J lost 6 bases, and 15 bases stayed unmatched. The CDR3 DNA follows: TGTGCCAGCAGCTTGACCTCCCGGGACAGGCTTTTGGATGGCTACACCTTC. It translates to CASSLTSRDRLLDGYTF.

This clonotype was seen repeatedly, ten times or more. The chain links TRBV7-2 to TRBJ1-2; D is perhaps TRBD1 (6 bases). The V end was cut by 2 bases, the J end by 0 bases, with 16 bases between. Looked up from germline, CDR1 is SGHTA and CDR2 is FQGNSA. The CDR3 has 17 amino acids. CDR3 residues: CASSLSPWGDTNYGYTF. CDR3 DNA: TGTGCCAGCAGCTTAAGCCCCTGGGGGGACACTAACTATGGCTACACCTTC.

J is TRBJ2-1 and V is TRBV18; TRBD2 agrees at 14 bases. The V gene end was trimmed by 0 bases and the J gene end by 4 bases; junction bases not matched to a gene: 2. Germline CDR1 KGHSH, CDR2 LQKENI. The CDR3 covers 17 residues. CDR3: CASSPPGLAGAYNEQFF. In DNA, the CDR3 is TGTGCCAGCTCACCACCGGGACTAGCGGGGGCATACAATGAGCAGTTCTTC.

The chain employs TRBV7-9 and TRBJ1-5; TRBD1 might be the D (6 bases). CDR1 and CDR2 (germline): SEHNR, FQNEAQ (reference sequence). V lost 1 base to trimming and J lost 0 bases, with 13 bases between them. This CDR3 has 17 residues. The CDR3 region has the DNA TGTGCCAGCAGCTTAGGTACAGGGATGGATAGCAATCAGCCCCAGCATTTT. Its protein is CASSLGTGMDSNQPQHF.

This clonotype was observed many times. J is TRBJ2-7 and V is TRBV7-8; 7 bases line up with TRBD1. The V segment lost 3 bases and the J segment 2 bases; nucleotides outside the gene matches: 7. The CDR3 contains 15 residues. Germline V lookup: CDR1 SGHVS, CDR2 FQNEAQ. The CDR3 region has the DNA TGTGCCAGCAGCTTCTATGTGACAGGGACCTACGAGCAGTACTTC. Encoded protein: CASSFYVTGTYEQYF.

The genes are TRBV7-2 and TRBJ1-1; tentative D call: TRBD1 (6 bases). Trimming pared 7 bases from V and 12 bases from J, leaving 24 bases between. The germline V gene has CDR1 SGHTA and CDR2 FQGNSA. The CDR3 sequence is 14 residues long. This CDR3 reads CASIEDSWGSWSFF. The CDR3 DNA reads TGTGCCAGCATCGAGGACAGTTGGGGTTCGTGGTCTTTCTTT.

The CDR3 DNA is TGTGCCAGCAGTTTAGCGAGCCAGGGAAAAGAGACCCAGTACTTC. Encoded protein: CASSLASQGKETQYF. The rearrangement joins TRBV12-3 or TRBV12-4 to TRBJ2-5, with TRBD1 as a possible D gene (5 bases). The CDR3 covers 15 residues. V lost 0 bases and J lost 3, with 11 bases in between.

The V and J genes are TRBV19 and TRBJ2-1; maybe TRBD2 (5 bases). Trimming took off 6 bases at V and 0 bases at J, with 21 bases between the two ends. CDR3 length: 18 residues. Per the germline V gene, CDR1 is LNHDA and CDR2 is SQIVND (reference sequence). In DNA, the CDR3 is TGTGCCAGTAGCCCTGCCTTGATAGGGAGCAGCTCCTACAATGAGCAGTTCTTC. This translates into CASSPALIGSSSYNEQFF.

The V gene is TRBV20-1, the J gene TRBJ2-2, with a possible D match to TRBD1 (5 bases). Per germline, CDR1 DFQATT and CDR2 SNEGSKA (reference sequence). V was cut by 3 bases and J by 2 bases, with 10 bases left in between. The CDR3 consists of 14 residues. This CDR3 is CSARTELNTGELFF. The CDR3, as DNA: TGCAGTGCTAGGACAGAGCTAAACACCGGGGAGCTGTTTTTT.

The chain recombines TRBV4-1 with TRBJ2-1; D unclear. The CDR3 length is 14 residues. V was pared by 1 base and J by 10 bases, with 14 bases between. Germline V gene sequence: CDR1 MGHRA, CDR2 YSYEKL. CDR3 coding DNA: TGCGCCAGCAGCCAAGTACGGCAGGTTGGGGAGCAGTTCTTC. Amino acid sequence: CASSQVRQVGEQFF.

As DNA, the CDR3 is TGCAGCGTTGAAAGGAGGGTGAACACTGAAGCTTTCTTT. Protein: CSVERRVNTEAFF. The chain combines TRBV29-1 with TRBJ1-1; no firm D call. The CDR3 sequence is 13 residues long. Germline V CDR1 and CDR2: SQVTM, ANQGSEA. V lost 2 bases and J lost 0, with 7 bases in between.